What follows describes a single TCR beta chain. Its antigen is undetermined. This record belongs to a study of blood T cells in healthy people across ages. Turning to the study itself: For every two T cells, template switching captured about one barcoded beta molecule.

Primers used in a second PCR of roughly 6 to 11 cycles were a sample-barcoded 5' primer and a J-beta primer mix. Each cDNA was tagged by a template-switch adaptor containing 12 random nucleotides. Using its own MiXCR run on the 5' RACE reads, TCRdb lists one record per CDR3 protein. The sample shows 650,000 to 1,000,000 distinct CDR3 sequences, about 34% of them seen only once. Points from the study as a whole: TCR beta diversity was tightly associated with the proportion of naive T cells.

Samples had at least 6.5 million PBMCs isolated from them. This CDR3 has 13 residues. Germline V gene data show CDR1 as DFQATT and CDR2 as SNEGSKA (reference sequence). V was cut by 3 bases and J by 2 bases, with 8 bases left in between. Sequenced: blood. The J gene is TRBJ2-4, the V gene TRBV20-1; no reliable D call. The sequence derives from a man aged 18 to 29 in good health. In DNA, the CDR3 is TGCAGTGCTAGGAACGAGACCAAAAACATTCAGTACTTC. Protein: CSARNETKNIQYF.